These 15 T cell receptor beta chains were all obtained from the same sample, sequenced in a study of blood T cells in healthy people across ages (dated by TCRdb to between 2014 and 2017). The method behind the library was 5' RACE. The data were produced on an Illumina HiSeq 2500. The second PCR ran for roughly 6 to 11 cycles and used a J-beta primer mix along with a sample-barcoded 5' primer. Using fastp at Q25 and MiXCR, TCRdb reprocessed the public reads and kept productive beta chains. Each entry merges the rows of one CDR3 protein and shows their most common DNA and genes. The sample table contains 600,000 to 1,000,000 distinct CDR3 sequences; only one count was recorded for roughly 50% of them. The leading ten clones occupy 20% to 25% of the sample. The sample was blood. The receptors stem from a young man in good health.

The CDR3 region has the DNA TGTGCCAGCAGTGACGTACCACAGTCGATCTATGGCTACACCTTC. It yields the protein CASSDVPQSIYGYTF. The chain has TRBV12-3 or TRBV12-4 and TRBJ1-2; D is unclear. The ends were cut back, 5 bases at V and 4 bases at J, with 17 bases in the middle. The CDR3 is 15 residues long.

The chain links TRBV6-1 to TRBJ2-7; 9 nucleotides line up with TRBD2. The DNA end is a closer match to TRBJ2-5, so the J assignment may be wrong. Germline CDR1 reads MNHNS; CDR2 reads SASEGT. The CDR3 has 16 amino acids. In DNA form, the CDR3 reads TGTGCCAGCAGTGAAGCCCACCTAGCGGGGCTTGAGACCCAGTACTTC. It yields the protein CASSEAHLAGLETQYF.

This clonotype was detected a few times. J is TRBJ2-4 and V is TRBV13, with 15 bases matching TRBD2. With V trimmed by 5 bases and J by 2 bases, 7 bases remained unmatched. Germline V gene lookup returns CDR1 PRHDT and CDR2 FYEKMQ (reference sequence). The CDR3 loop spans 18 amino acids. CDR3 loop: CASSAGLAGGWSKNIQYF. As DNA, the CDR3 is TGTGCCAGCAGCGCGGGACTAGCGGGGGGATGGTCCAAAAACATTCAGTACTTC. The full variable domain, completed using reference TRBV13 and TRBJ2-4, is AAGVIQSPRHLIKEKRETATLKCYPIPRHDTVYWYQQGPGQDPQFLISFYEKMQSDKGSIPDRFSAQQFSDYHSELNMSSLELGDSALYFCASSAGLAGGWSKNIQYFGAGTRLSVL.

The chain uses TRBV4-1 and TRBJ1-2, with TRBD1 matching 8 bases. V shed 1 base and J 5 bases; nucleotides not matched to a gene: 9. The CDR3 length is 16 residues. Germline loops: CDR1 MGHRA, CDR2 YSYEKL. The CDR3 coding sequence is TGCGCCAGCAGCCAAGTCCCCAGGGGGCGAGAGTATGGCTACACCTTC. Its protein product is CASSQVPRGREYGYTF.

This clonotype showed up just a few times. V usage is TRBV28 and J usage is TRBJ1-2; 11 nucleotides line up with TRBD1. This CDR3 has 14 amino acids. Germline-derived CDR1 and CDR2 are MDHEN and SYDVKM. J was trimmed by 7 bases and V by 2 bases; bases with no gene match: 3. The CDR3 nucleotides read TGTGCCAGCAGTTTAGGACAGGGGGCCGGTGGCTACACCTTC. Translated, it gives CASSLGQGAGGYTF.

The rearrangement links TRBV3-1 to TRBJ2-4, with D perhaps assigned TRBD1 or TRBD2 (6 bases each). The J call may be in error: the DNA end matches TRBJ2-7 better. The CDR3 contains 20 residues. CDR1 is LGHDT and CDR2 is YNNKEL in the germline V gene (reference sequence). The CDR3 nucleotides are TGTGCCAGCAGCCAAGATCGGGCTCAGGGGAGCGGGCCTTTTACGGGCGAGCAGTACTTC. Its translation is CASSQDRAQGSGPFTGEQYF.

A few counts support this clonotype. The V call is TRBV2, the J call TRBJ2-7, with D perhaps given as TRBD1 or TRBD2 (5 bases each). The CDR3 loop spans 12 amino acids. Germline V CDR1 and CDR2: SNHLY, FYNNEI. The V end was cut by 7 bases, the J end by 5 bases, with 12 bases between. CDR3 nucleotides: TGTGCCAGCATGGGGGTGACCCACGAGCAGTACTTC. As protein: CASMGVTHEQYF.

J is TRBJ1-6 and V is TRBV6-1, with 7 bases matching TRBD1. The V and J ends lost 7 bases and 10 bases, in that order; junction bases with no gene match: 13. The germline CDR1 and CDR2 sequences are MNHNS and SASEGT. The CDR3 spans 15 residues. CDR3 nucleotide sequence: TGTGCCAGCACCCGAGACAGGGACCTTGGGTCACCCCTCCACTTT. Its protein product is CASTRDRDLGSPLHF.

The genes are TRBV7-9 and TRBJ2-1; D gene unclear. Germline V gene sequence: CDR1 SEHNR, CDR2 FQNEAQ (reference sequence). V was clipped by 7 bases and J by 9 bases, with 13 bases between them. This CDR3 contains 12 residues. The CDR3 region is CASTERLGEQFF. The CDR3 bases are TGTGCCAGCACAGAAAGGTTGGGTGAGCAGTTCTTC.

The chain couples TRBV20-1 to TRBJ2-1, with TRBD1 as a possible D gene (6 bases). V shed 6 bases and J shed 9 bases, with 12 bases lying between them. The CDR3 runs to 11 residues. The germline V gene has CDR1 DFQATT and CDR2 SNEGSKA (reference sequence). Here the CDR3 reads CSARGLTEQFF. CDR3 nucleotide sequence: TGCAGTGCCAGGGGCCTCACTGAGCAGTTCTTC.

CDR3 in DNA: TGTGCCACTCAAAAGGGACAGGGACCCGAGCAGTACTTC. Its protein is CATQKGQGPEQYF. This chain links TRBV28 with TRBJ2-7; the match to TRBD1 covers 9 bases. V was clipped by 10 bases and J by 6 bases; unmatched bases: 10. CDR1 and CDR2 from the germline V gene are MDHEN and SYDVKM. This CDR3 has 13 amino acids. The full variable domain, rest sourced from reference TRBV28 and TRBJ2-7, is DVKVTQSSRYLVKRTGEKVFLECVQDMDHENMFWYRQDPGLGLRLIYFSYDVKMKEKGDIPEGYSVSREKKERFSLILESASTNQTSMYLCATQKGQGPEQYFGPGTRLTVT.

This chain links TRBV7-2 with TRBJ2-7; 10 bases fit TRBD2. This CDR3 spans 15 amino acids. V gave up 4 bases and J gave up 6 bases; unmatched junction bases: 9. The germline CDR1 and CDR2 sequences are SGHTA and FQGNSA. CDR3 region: CASSSQRGGWGEQYF. For the CDR3, the DNA is TGTGCCAGCAGCTCACAGCGGGGGGGCTGGGGCGAGCAGTACTTC.

There are many counts of this clonotype. The J gene is TRBJ2-5, the V gene TRBV20-1; weak D call: TRBD2 (6 bases). From germline, CDR1 is DFQATT and CDR2 SNEGSKA (reference sequence). The CDR3 contains 13 residues. Written as DNA, the CDR3 is TGCAGCCCCGTAGCGGAGCTCCAAGAGACCCAGTACTTC. This gives the protein CSPVAELQETQYF.

The chain combines TRBV5-1 with TRBJ1-2; D perhaps matches TRBD1 (5 bases). Germline CDR1 reads SGHRS; CDR2 reads YFSETQ. The CDR3 contains 13 residues. Between the trimmed V and J ends, which lost 0 bases and 11 bases, there was a span of 14 bases. The CDR3 region is CASSLDDARGYTF. The CDR3 DNA follows: TGCGCCAGCAGCTTGGACGATGCTCGGGGGTACACCTTC.

This clonotype was seen a handful of times. The chain couples TRBV7-2 to TRBJ2-7; D possibly uses TRBD1 or TRBD2 (5 bases each). The CDR3 spans 16 residues. CDR1 is SGHTA, CDR2 FQGNSA, per germline. V was cut by 5 bases and J by 2 bases, with 19 bases left in between. CDR3 amino acids: CASSHRSGTGPYEQYF. Written as DNA, the CDR3 is TGTGCCAGCAGCCACAGGTCCGGGACGGGCCCCTACGAGCAGTACTTC.